The 14 T cell receptor beta chains in this list originate from one sample, sequenced in a study of blood T cells in healthy people across ages. For the second PCR, which ran for about 7 to 11 cycles, a sample-barcoded 5' primer and a J-beta primer mix were used. TCRdb re-analysed the 5' RACE reads in MiXCR, keeping a single row per CDR3 protein. The sample records 1,500,000 or so distinct CDR3 sequences, 55% to 75% being singletons. Material for sequencing was blood. The receptors were sampled from a young man in good health.

The sample holds one count of this clonotype. The gene calls are TRBV20-1 and TRBJ1-2, with TRBD1 identical over 8 bases. The germline V gene encodes CDR1 DFQATT and CDR2 SNEGSKA (reference sequence). With 0 bases clipped from V and 4 bases from J, the junction kept 13 bases outside the gene matches. The CDR3 extends over 17 amino acids. CDR3 coding DNA: TGCAGTGCTAGAGATCTAGCAGGGGGCACTCTATCCTATGGCTACACCTTC. Its translation is CSARDLAGGTLSYGYTF.

The rearrangement uses TRBV24-1 and TRBJ1-5; 7 bases align to TRBD1. The CDR3 runs 13 residues. The V gene end was trimmed by 9 bases and the J gene end by 3 bases; junction bases not matched to a gene: 4. Per germline, CDR1 KGHDR and CDR2 SFDVKD. The CDR3 coding sequence is TGTGCCACCGCCGGACAGGCCAATCAGCCCCAGCATTTT. Protein: CATAGQANQPQHF.

This clonotype was seen ten or more times. The gene calls are TRBV20-1 and TRBJ2-3, with D possibly TRBD2 on 7 matching bases. The CDR3 has 16 residues. V was clipped by 3 bases and J by 6 bases, with 22 bases between them. Germline assignment: CDR1 DFQATT and CDR2 SNEGSKA (reference sequence). The CDR3 here is CSARGWGGAILDTQYF. CDR3 DNA: TGCAGTGCTAGGGGCTGGGGGGGGGCCATTTTGGATACGCAGTATTTT.

This chain joins TRBV29-1 and TRBJ2-7; TRBD1 might be the D (5 bases). The V gene's germline CDR1 is SQVTM and CDR2 ANQGSEA. Deletions cut 4 bases from V and 2 bases from J, with 12 bases between. This CDR3 spans 13 amino acids. The CDR3 DNA reads TGCAGCGTTGGATGGGGCAGGACCTACGAGCAGTACTTC. This codes for CSVGWGRTYEQYF.

This sequence joins TRBV21-1 and TRBJ2-7; the table's D call, TRBD1, has no DNA check behind it. TRBV21-1 counts as a pseudogene. The CDR3 loop spans 12 amino acids. In nucleotides, the CDR3 is TGTGCCAGCAGCAACCAGACAGGCGAGCAGTACTTC. The encoded protein is CASSNQTGEQYF.

The chain has TRBV28 and TRBJ1-2; a possible D gene is TRBD1 (5 bases). Per the germline V gene, CDR1 is MDHEN and CDR2 is SYDVKM. The CDR3 length is 12 residues. V was trimmed by 4 bases and J by 8 bases, leaving 11 bases between them. This chain's CDR3 is CASSSYRKGYTF. As DNA, the CDR3 is TGTGCCAGCAGTTCCTACAGGAAGGGCTACACCTTC.

This clonotype occurred once. The chain couples TRBV6-2 or TRBV6-3 to TRBJ1-2; D not certain. V was trimmed by 7 bases and J by 4 bases, leaving 13 bases between them. Germline V gives CDR1 MNHEY, CDR2 SVGEGT. The CDR3 consists of 13 residues. CDR3 nucleotides: TGTGCCAGCACCCCGGGGTGGCCCTATGGCTACACCTTC. Protein: CASTPGWPYGYTF.

This clonotype has a handful of counts. The V gene is TRBV10-3, the J gene TRBJ2-3; D unresolved. The V end lost 3 bases, the J end lost 7 bases, and 8 bases lay between the germline ends. The length of the CDR3 is 12 residues. The germline V gene encodes CDR1 ENHRY and CDR2 SYGVKD. CDR3 loop: CAISDLVNTQYF. The CDR3, as DNA: TGTGCCATCAGTGATCTCGTGAATACGCAGTATTTT.

V and J are TRBV5-5 and TRBJ2-7; weak D call: TRBD2 (5 bases). The CDR3 length is 14 residues. Germline lookup yields CDR1 SGHKS and CDR2 YYEKEE (reference sequence). Trimming removed 0 bases from V and 0 bases from J, with 7 bases in between. CDR3 amino acids: CASSLVAYSYEQYF. The CDR3 nucleotides read TGTGCCAGCAGCTTGGTAGCGTACTCCTACGAGCAGTACTTC.

The gene calls are TRBV6-1 and TRBJ2-3; the D gene is possibly TRBD2 (5 bases). V shed 3 bases and J shed 6 bases, with 16 bases lying between them. The germline V gene encodes CDR1 MNHNS and CDR2 SASEGT. CDR3 length: 15 residues. The CDR3 DNA reads TGTGCCAGCAGTGATGGGCCGCGAGGGTTTGATACGCAGTATTTT. Protein: CASSDGPRGFDTQYF.

Only a few counts were recorded for this clonotype. The chain carries TRBV4-3 and TRBJ2-1; TRBD2 is a possible D gene (6 bases). V lost 4 bases and J 7 bases, leaving 11 bases between the germline ends. Germline CDR1 reads LGHNA; CDR2 reads YSLEER. The CDR3 covers 13 residues. This CDR3 is CASSPRRENEQFF. For the CDR3, the DNA is TGCGCCAGCAGCCCCAGGAGGGAAAATGAGCAGTTCTTC.

This clonotype was detected a few times. V usage is TRBV12-3 or TRBV12-4 and J usage is TRBJ2-3; TRBD2 matches 8 bases. The V segment lost 5 bases and the J segment 1 base; nucleotides outside the gene matches: 8. This CDR3 comprises 16 residues. CDR3 nucleotides: TGTGCCAGCAGTCCTCGGGGGGGGAGCGGCACAGATACGCAGTATTTT. As protein: CASSPRGGSGTDTQYF.

This chain joins TRBV5-1 and TRBJ2-7; D not resolved. The germline V and J ends were trimmed by 0 bases and 2 bases, with 9 bases remaining between them. The V gene's germline CDR1 is SGHRS and CDR2 YFSETQ. This CDR3 contains 14 residues. The CDR3 sequence: CASSLGTDAYEQYF. The CDR3 DNA is TGCGCCAGCAGCTTGGGCACGGATGCCTACGAGCAGTACTTC.

This clonotype was observed a handful of times. This chain links TRBV3-1 with TRBJ1-1; D remains unclear. Germline V gene lookup returns CDR1 LGHDT and CDR2 YNNKEL (reference sequence). The CDR3 is made up of 15 amino acids. V shed 0 bases and J shed 0 bases, with 8 bases lying between them. The CDR3 region is CASSQDWIMNTEAFF. The CDR3 DNA is TGTGCCAGCAGCCAAGATTGGATTATGAACACTGAAGCTTTCTTT.